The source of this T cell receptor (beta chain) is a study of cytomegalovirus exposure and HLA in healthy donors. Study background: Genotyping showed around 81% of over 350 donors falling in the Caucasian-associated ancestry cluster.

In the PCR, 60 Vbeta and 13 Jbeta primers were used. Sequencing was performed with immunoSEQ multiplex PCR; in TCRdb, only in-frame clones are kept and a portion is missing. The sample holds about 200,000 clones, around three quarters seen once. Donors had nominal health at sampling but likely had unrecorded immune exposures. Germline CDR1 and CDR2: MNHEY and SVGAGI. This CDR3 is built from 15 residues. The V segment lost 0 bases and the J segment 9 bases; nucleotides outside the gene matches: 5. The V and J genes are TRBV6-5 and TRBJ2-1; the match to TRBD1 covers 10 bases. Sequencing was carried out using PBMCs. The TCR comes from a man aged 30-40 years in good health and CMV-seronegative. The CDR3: CASSYSGQGSVEQFF. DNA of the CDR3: TGTGCCAGCAGTTACTCGGGACAGGGGAGTGTTGAGCAGTTCTTC.